The rows below give T cell receptor beta chains drawn from one sample of a study of cytomegalovirus exposure and HLA in healthy donors. Clones were read by immunoSEQ multiplex PCR, and TCRdb kept only the in-frame ones, dropping some. The sample lists some 130,000 clones; approximately 77% were seen once. Sequences were obtained from PBMCs. The source is a woman in her sixties in good health and CMV-seronegative. The CDR3 runs from the conserved cysteine through the conserved F or W. Each record gives: J gene, V gene, CDR3 protein.

TRBJ2-7 TRBV18 CASSPLGRGLAYEQYF
TRBJ1-1 TRBV5-8 CASSLGWDRNTEAFF
TRBJ1-4 TRBV2 CASSPGTGSGEKLFF
TRBJ2-1 TRBV6-1 CASSDGFGSGIPNEQFF
TRBJ2-5 TRBV13 CASSLGGGKETQYF
TRBJ2-7 TRBV7-2 CASSLEWQDYYEQYF
TRBJ2-7 TRBV28 CASSLLGKGGNEQYF
TRBJ2-1 TRBV5-1 CASSLAGENEQFF
TRBJ2-3 TRBV7-9 CASSLSLASTDTQYF
TRBJ2-1 TRBV6-6 CASSYYAGDGPGEQFF
TRBJ2-7 TRBV30 CAWSPDRTYEQYF
TRBJ2-1 TRBV6-5 CASTPNSGGVREQFF
TRBJ1-6 TRBV19 CATTEGKGTGGNSPLHF
TRBJ1-2 TRBV5-1 CASSLASYPTTGGTHNYGYTF
TRBJ1-1 TRBV7-6 CASSPGGPRAFF
TRBJ1-2 TRBV9 CASSVGAAAYGYTF
TRBJ2-3 TRBV5-4 CASSLAGATDTQYF
TRBJ2-1 TRBV30 CASRTSGRADRVF
TRBJ1-6 TRBV27 CASRLQGSYNSPLHF
TRBJ1-3 TRBV2 CASSRTEVNPIYF
TRBJ2-3 TRBV7-9 CASSLGAQSTDTQYF
TRBJ1-1 TRBV15 CATSTDSWAFF
TRBJ1-5 TRBV27 CASSSRETRPQHF
TRBJ1-5 TRBV27 CASRGPVRGAFRNQPQHF
TRBJ2-1 TRBV15 CATSIPKGDHFF
TRBJ2-3 TRBV2 CASRPKGTSADTQYF
TRBJ2-5 TRBV7-3 CASSLGTSGLGETQYF
TRBJ2-4 TRBV19 CASSNVADDLKDSIIKNIQYF
TRBJ2-7 TRBV5-4 CASSLAGLEEQYF
TRBJ2-1 TRBV5-4 CASSKTSGTGGNEQFF
TRBJ2-3 TRBV28 CASSLGTGKGYF
TRBJ1-2 TRBV6-4 CASSQIGGGSYGYTF